The TCR beta chain described here comes from a study of regulatory T cells in long-lasting Graves disease. As to time point: newly diagnosed GD, antithyroid drugs for less than 3 months. The authors made the TCR library using RNA they extracted from PBMCs. The TCR beta library used iRepertoire HTBI primers with Arm-PCR amplification of CDR3. TCRdb called the multiplex PCR reads again in MiXCR, with one record for every CDR3 protein. Here the sample spans more than 450,000 distinct CDR3 sequences, 15% to 20% being singletons. Trimming took 7 bases from V and 3 from J; bases not matched to a gene: 6. This CDR3 comprises 16 residues. Germline V gene sequence: CDR1 MNHNS, CDR2 SASEGT. Study-level results: Newly diagnosed disease favored TRBV20-1 and TRBJ2-1 over persistent disease.

Worth noting for this clonotype: Antigen: not known.

These data are also associated with another study on T cells in Graves' hyperthyroidism and ophthalmopathy. That study reports: Patients aged 18 to 65 with hyperthyroidism were newly diagnosed, with duration under 2 months. In simple terms, a model built on 13 V-J features told ophthalmopathy apart from stable hyperthyroidism.

Here the sequenced sample was peripheral blood mononuclear cells (PBMCs), taken at new diagnosis, from a patient treated with antithyroid drugs. The genes are TRBV6-1 and TRBJ2-3; 14 bases match TRBD2. The source is a man aged 40-55 years with Graves disease. CDR3 sequence reads: CASTPGTSGRTDTQYF. The CDR3 DNA sequence: TGTGCCAGCACTCCAGGGACTAGCGGGAGAACAGATACGCAGTATTTT.